Detailed here is one T cell receptor beta chain. Its target antigen remains unknown. Per-nucleotide qualities are absent, and no much larger clonotype sits a single base away. Library construction relied on 5' RACE. The instrument given in TCRdb is Illumina HiSeq 2500. A second PCR of about 6 to 11 cycles was run with a J-beta primer mix and a sample-barcoded 5' primer. A template-switch 5' adaptor carrying 12 random nucleotides introduced a unique molecular identifier onto each TCR beta cDNA molecule. Each sample yielded at least 3 million CDR3-containing paired-end reads. The Mint cDNA synthesis kit, primed by a TRBC-specific oligonucleotide, was used to synthesize first-strand cDNA from all RNA. Following uracil-DNA glycosylase treatment, a first 18-cycle PCR with universal primers M1SS and BC2_uni_R was performed on all cDNA. Per the authors' processing: Each sample was normalized by randomly selecting 1 million high-quality reads, each carrying a distinct molecular identifier. Reads with shared molecular identifiers were discarded instead of being binned into consensus sequences. MiTCR, set to a Q25 quality threshold and the strictest error-elimination algorithm, was used for CDR3 identification, clonotype clustering and error correction. A nonparametric unseen species model with Euler transformation was used to estimate lower-bound total TCR beta diversity. TCRdb handled the public reads itself, with Q25 trimming in fastp and clone calling in MiXCR, and kept productive beta chains. One record per CDR3 amino acid sequence lists the most common genes and DNA. The V and J calls come from TCRdb's annotation, not from the publication. For this sample the table gives hundreds of thousands of distinct CDR3 sequences, of which roughly 50% were detected only once. Jointly, the top ten make up 30% to 35% of the sample.

Per the germline V gene (reference sequence), DFQATT is the CDR1 and SNEGSKA is the CDR2. V is reduced by 6 bases and J by 1 base, leaving a spacing of 12 bases between them. The CDR3 runs 13 residues from the cysteine to the phenylalanine. Here the CDR3 DNA is all that survives: 39 bases in frame from base 1. This specimen belongs to a study of blood T cells in healthy people across ages (dated by TCRdb to 2014 to 2015). Regarding the research as a whole: Template switching captured roughly one uniquely barcoded TCR beta cDNA molecule per two T cells in model experiments. Donors were grouped into four age groups: young (average roughly 17 years), middle-aged (around 39), aged (about 60) and long-lived (just over 80). Using deep sequencing normalized with unique cDNA molecular identifiers, the study measured how TCR beta repertoire diversity changes with age. To avoid experimental bias, donors of different ages were distributed randomly across sequencing lanes. Using the same blood draw, the study looked at two additional independent replicas of 1 million unique cDNA reads for two donors, one aged 18 to 30 and the other aged 80 or older. What the research found in general, with its limitations: There was a strong correlation between observed TCR beta diversity and the percentage of naive T cells measured by flow cytometry. Observed TCR beta diversity per million T cells fell roughly linearly with age, and a significant reduction was already apparent by age approximately 41. The CMV infection status of donors was not known, potentially confounding age-related changes in expanded clonotypes. Bulk unsorted PBMC profiling prevented conclusive comparison of naive and antigen-experienced compartments. Compared with the aged group, the long-lived group had more naive CD4+ T cells, fewer expanded clones and increased TCR diversity, suggesting age selection. Estimates of total diversity based on one million sequenced T cells were considered lower bounds and underestimates.

Donors were 40 or so systemically healthy Caucasian individuals from Russia aged 6 to 90 years. Ten milliliters of peripheral blood were collected from each donor into EDTA-treated Vacutainer tubes. Ficoll-Paque density-gradient centrifugation was used to isolate PBMCs, with at least 6 million per sample. Total RNA, at least 5 micrograms per sample, was extracted from PBMCs with Trizol reagent. For every donor, flow cytometry on a PBMC aliquot measured the percentage of naive CD45RAhigh/CD27high T cells. The TCR was taken from a woman aged 55-69 years in good health. Sequencing was done on a sample of blood. Rearrangement joined TRBV20-1 to TRBJ2-5, with the D segment identity uncertain. The CDR3 reads CSASDVTQETQYF. The nucleotides read TGCAGTGCCTCGGACGTGACCCAAGAGACCCAGTACTTC.